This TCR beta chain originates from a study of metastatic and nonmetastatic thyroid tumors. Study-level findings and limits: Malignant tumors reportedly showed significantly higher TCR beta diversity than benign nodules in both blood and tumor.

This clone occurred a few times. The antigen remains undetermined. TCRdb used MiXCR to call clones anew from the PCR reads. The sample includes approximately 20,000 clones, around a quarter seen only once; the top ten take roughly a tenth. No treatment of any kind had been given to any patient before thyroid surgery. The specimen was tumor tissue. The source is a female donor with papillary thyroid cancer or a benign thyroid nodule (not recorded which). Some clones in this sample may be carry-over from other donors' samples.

CDR3 DNA: TGTGTCACCAGTTACGGATTTTGGCAGGCGAACACCGGGGAGCTGTTTTTT. It translates to CVTSYGFWQANTGELFF. This sequence joins TRBV6-5 and TRBJ2-2; D is unresolved. Germline V gene data show CDR1 as MNHEY and CDR2 as SVGAGI. This CDR3 has 17 residues.